Reported below is one T cell receptor beta chain. The repertoire was sequenced with immunoSEQ multiplex PCR; TCRdb's copy has only in-frame clones and lacks some. The sample consists of some 500,000 clones, 90% to 96% of them appearing once. These data originate in a study of shared clonotypes between healthy human individuals. Germline CDR1 and CDR2: LNHDA and SQIVND (reference sequence). There are 14 residues in the CDR3. V dropped 6 bases and J dropped 7; count of bases not matched to a gene: 9. Material for sequencing was naive CD4+ T cells sorted from blood. Subset in this sample: CD45RA+ positively selected. The chain employs TRBV19 and TRBJ1-5; 7 positions agree with TRBD1. The receptor's source is a woman in her thirties in good health. The CDR3 DNA reads TGTGCCAGTAGCCTGACAGGGTTTGGACAGCCCCAGCATTTT. Amino acid sequence: CASSLTGFGQPQHF.